This T cell receptor beta chain originates from a study of blood T cell repertoires in COVID-19. Followed longitudinally, the Seattle patients had been enrolled during active infection. Assay: immunoSEQ multiplex PCR; the TCRdb copy retains only in-frame clones and omits some. Seen here are approximately 170,000 clones, around 86% observed once, and the top ten hold 2.5% to 3%. The CDR3 consists of 18 residues. V was clipped by 4 bases and J by 2 bases, with 20 bases between them. CDR1 SGHVT and CDR2 SQSDAQ come from the germline V gene. This clone was observed a single time. The TCR sequence derives from an elderly woman with COVID-19, enrolled during active disease. Sequenced sample: peripheral blood. The chain joins TRBV7-4 to TRBJ2-2; D possibly corresponds to TRBD2 (6 bases). The CDR3 region is CASSWGPGLHANTGELFF. The CDR3 bases are TGTGCCAGCAGCTGGGGACCGGGACTCCACGCAAACACCGGGGAGCTGTTTTTT.